This is a list of T cell receptor beta chains from one sample in a study of T cells in Graves' hyperthyroidism and ophthalmopathy. TCRdb redid the calling of the multiplex PCR reads with MiXCR, one entry per CDR3 protein. The data hold some 530,000 distinct CDR3 sequences, with about 20% observed a single time. The source material was blood. The source is a woman aged 70-85 years with Graves' ophthalmopathy. Each CDR3 is given with its conserved first and last residue. The order of the fields is D gene, J gene, V gene, clone size, CDR3 length, CDR3 protein, CDR3 DNA. D genes are given only for firm matches. Expanded clones are given a class, and other clones once, few, many or no size at all.

d_gene: .
j_gene: TRBJ1-5
v_gene: TRBV6-1
abundance: .
len: 15
CDR3aa: CASSERTSYYQPQHF
CDR3nt: TGTGCCAGCAGTGAAAGGACCAGCTATTATCAGCCCCAGCATTTT

d_gene: TRBD2
j_gene: TRBJ2-5
v_gene: TRBV7-3
abundance: .
len: 13
CDR3aa: CASSSREKETQYF
CDR3nt: TGTGCCAGCAGCTCGCGGGAGAAAGAGACCCAGTACTTC

d_gene: TRBD2
j_gene: TRBJ2-1
v_gene: TRBV19
abundance: few
len: 14
CDR3aa: CASSIWGLNNEQFF
CDR3nt: TGTGCCAGTAGTATTTGGGGACTAAACAATGAGCAGTTCTTC

d_gene: TRBD2
j_gene: TRBJ2-3
v_gene: TRBV7-9
abundance: few
len: 15
CDR3aa: CASSPPGGSADTQYF
CDR3nt: TGTGCCAGCAGCCCCCCGGGCGGGAGTGCAGATACGCAGTATTTT

d_gene: .
j_gene: TRBJ2-3
v_gene: TRBV29-1
abundance: .
len: 11
CDR3aa: CSVAIRDTQYF
CDR3nt: TGCAGCGTTGCGATTAGAGATACGCAGTATTTT

d_gene: .
j_gene: TRBJ1-6
v_gene: TRBV20-1
abundance: few
len: 12
CDR3aa: CSASRDAVSLHF
CDR3nt: TGCAGTGCTAGCCGGGACGCGGTCTCCCTCCACTTT

d_gene: TRBD2
j_gene: TRBJ2-2
v_gene: TRBV19
abundance: few
len: 16
CDR3aa: CASSVALAGATGELFF
CDR3nt: TGTGCCAGTAGCGTGGCGCTAGCGGGAGCGACCGGGGAGCTGTTTTTT

d_gene: .
j_gene: TRBJ2-7
v_gene: TRBV3-1
abundance: .
len: 13
CDR3aa: CATGGLGGYEQYF
CDR3nt: TGTGCCACCGGGGGGCTGGGAGGGTACGAGCAGTACTTC

d_gene: .
j_gene: TRBJ2-1
v_gene: TRBV12-3/TRBV12-4
abundance: many
len: 13
CDR3aa: CASSLTVQGEQFF
CDR3nt: TGTGCCAGCAGTTTAACAGTTCAGGGCGAGCAGTTCTTC

d_gene: TRBD1
j_gene: TRBJ1-4
v_gene: TRBV7-9
abundance: few
len: 12
CDR3aa: CASARGNEKLFF
CDR3nt: TGTGCCAGCGCCAGGGGGAATGAAAAACTGTTTTTT

d_gene: .
j_gene: TRBJ1-5
v_gene: TRBV19
abundance: once
len: 18
CDR3aa: CASSIAPTFGSSNQPQHF
CDR3nt: TGTGCCAGTAGTATCGCCCCCACTTTTGGGAGTAGCAATCAGCCCCAGCATTTT

d_gene: TRBD1
j_gene: TRBJ2-7
v_gene: TRBV28
abundance: .
len: 19
CDR3aa: CASTDSMGTAYLRSYEQYF
CDR3nt: TGTGCCAGCACCGATTCCATGGGGACAGCCTACCTACGCTCCTACGAGCAGTACTTC

d_gene: TRBD1
j_gene: TRBJ2-3
v_gene: TRBV10-3
abundance: .
len: 14
CDR3aa: CAMTRDRVTDTQYF
CDR3nt: TGTGCCATGACCCGGGACAGGGTAACAGATACGCAGTATTTT

d_gene: .
j_gene: TRBJ1-6
v_gene: TRBV7-2
abundance: .
len: 19
CDR3aa: CASSLALPQGSIPASPLHF
CDR3nt: TGTGCCAGCAGCTTAGCGCTTCCCCAGGGCTCTATTCCTGCTTCACCCCTCCACTTT

d_gene: .
j_gene: TRBJ1-1
v_gene: TRBV7-9
abundance: .
len: 17
CDR3aa: CASSLGHQRLQPSEAFF
CDR3nt: TGTGCCAGCAGCTTAGGCCATCAGCGGCTTCAGCCTTCCGAAGCTTTCTTT

d_gene: .
j_gene: TRBJ1-1
v_gene: TRBV10-3
abundance: few
len: 15
CDR3aa: CAISESRQANTEAFF
CDR3nt: TGTGCCATCAGTGAGTCTCGACAGGCCAACACTGAAGCTTTCTTT

d_gene: .
j_gene: TRBJ1-1
v_gene: TRBV7-9
abundance: .
len: 13
CDR3aa: CASSSHTGGGAFF
CDR3nt: TGTGCCAGCAGCTCCCACACTGGGGGGGGGGCTTTCTTT

d_gene: .
j_gene: TRBJ2-3
v_gene: TRBV5-1
abundance: few
len: 14
CDR3aa: CASSPDLGADTQYF
CDR3nt: TGCGCCAGCTCGCCTGACCTGGGGGCAGATACGCAGTATTTT

d_gene: .
j_gene: TRBJ1-5
v_gene: TRBV28
abundance: .
len: 14
CDR3aa: CASSPQQGRRPQHF
CDR3nt: TGTGCCAGCAGTCCACAACAGGGCCGGCGGCCCCAGCATTTT

d_gene: TRBD1
j_gene: TRBJ1-6
v_gene: TRBV19
abundance: .
len: 15
CDR3aa: CASSIGTGIGSPLHF
CDR3nt: TGTGCCAGTAGTATTGGGACAGGGATTGGTTCACCCCTCCACTTT

d_gene: .
j_gene: TRBJ1-3
v_gene: TRBV7-6
abundance: .
len: 14
CDR3aa: CASSLVVSGNTIYF
CDR3nt: TGTGCCAGCAGCTTAGTGGTCTCTGGAAACACCATATATTTT

d_gene: .
j_gene: TRBJ1-2
v_gene: TRBV18
abundance: few
len: 13
CDR3aa: CASSPRKVDGYTF
CDR3nt: TGTGCCAGCTCACCAAGGAAAGTAGATGGCTACACCTTC

d_gene: TRBD2
j_gene: TRBJ2-3
v_gene: TRBV9
abundance: .
len: 15
CDR3aa: CASSVDGRGTDTQYF
CDR3nt: TGTGCCAGCAGCGTAGATGGGAGGGGCACAGATACGCAGTATTTT

d_gene: .
j_gene: TRBJ2-5
v_gene: TRBV6-1
abundance: few
len: 13
CDR3aa: CASSEDYRETQYF
CDR3nt: TGTGCCAGCAGTGAAGATTACAGAGAGACCCAGTACTTC

d_gene: TRBD1
j_gene: TRBJ2-7
v_gene: TRBV28
abundance: many
len: 15
CDR3aa: CASSPGTGISYEQYF
CDR3nt: TGTGCCAGCAGCCCCGGGACAGGGATCTCCTACGAGCAGTACTTC

d_gene: .
j_gene: TRBJ2-3
v_gene: TRBV7-9
abundance: .
len: 18
CDR3aa: CASSLGFRAGTSTDTQYF
CDR3nt: TGTGCCAGCAGCTTAGGTTTCCGGGCCGGGACTAGCACAGATACGCAGTATTTT

d_gene: TRBD2
j_gene: TRBJ2-1
v_gene: TRBV29-1
abundance: few
len: 10
CDR3aa: CSVRLAGQFF
CDR3nt: TGCAGCGTTCGACTAGCGGGGCAGTTCTTC

d_gene: .
j_gene: TRBJ2-2
v_gene: TRBV10-3
abundance: few
len: 13
CDR3aa: CAIVPGRGGELFF
CDR3nt: TGTGCCATCGTTCCAGGGCGGGGCGGGGAGCTGTTTTTT

d_gene: .
j_gene: TRBJ2-5
v_gene: TRBV5-1
abundance: .
len: 14
CDR3aa: CASSLGSDKETQYF
CDR3nt: TGCGCCAGCAGCTTGGGGTCAGACAAAGAGACCCAGTACTTC

d_gene: .
j_gene: TRBJ2-7
v_gene: TRBV7-9
abundance: few
len: 14
CDR3aa: CASRENPGAYEQYF
CDR3nt: TGTGCCAGCAGGGAAAATCCGGGAGCCTACGAGCAGTACTTC

d_gene: .
j_gene: TRBJ1-2
v_gene: TRBV7-2
abundance: .
len: 13
CDR3aa: CASSFTGLIDYTF
CDR3nt: TGTGCCAGCAGCTTCACAGGGTTAATAGACTACACCTTC

d_gene: TRBD1
j_gene: TRBJ2-7
v_gene: TRBV20-1
abundance: .
len: 14
CDR3aa: CSASNRQGGYEQYF
CDR3nt: TGCAGTGCTAGCAACAGACAGGGTGGCTACGAGCAGTACTTC

d_gene: .
j_gene: TRBJ2-7
v_gene: TRBV12-3/TRBV12-4
abundance: few
len: 17
CDR3aa: CASSLTGAVAGPIEQYF
CDR3nt: TGTGCCAGCAGTTTAACCGGGGCCGTGGCGGGTCCAATCGAGCAGTACTTC

d_gene: .
j_gene: TRBJ2-5
v_gene: TRBV18
abundance: few
len: 13
CDR3aa: CASSPPMGETQYF
CDR3nt: TGTGCCAGCTCACCACCGATGGGAGAGACCCAGTACTTC

d_gene: .
j_gene: TRBJ1-2
v_gene: TRBV20-1
abundance: few
len: 13
CDR3aa: CSASKGRDYGYTF
CDR3nt: TGCAGTGCTAGTAAGGGAAGGGACTATGGCTACACCTTC

d_gene: .
j_gene: TRBJ2-3
v_gene: TRBV18
abundance: few
len: 15
CDR3aa: CASSPGRLSTDTQYF
CDR3nt: TGTGCCAGCTCACCGGGGCGGCTAAGCACAGATACGCAGTATTTT

d_gene: .
j_gene: TRBJ1-1
v_gene: TRBV7-2
abundance: few
len: 14
CDR3aa: CASSLAKGYTEAFF
CDR3nt: TGTGCCAGCAGCTTAGCGAAGGGGTACACTGAAGCTTTCTTT

d_gene: .
j_gene: TRBJ2-7
v_gene: TRBV7-9
abundance: many
len: 13
CDR3aa: CASSLEGLYEQYF
CDR3nt: TGTGCCAGCAGCTTAGAAGGTCTCTACGAGCAGTACTTC

d_gene: TRBD1
j_gene: TRBJ2-3
v_gene: TRBV30
abundance: .
len: 15
CDR3aa: CAWSRRTGYFYTQYF
CDR3nt: TGTGCCTGGAGTAGGAGGACAGGGTATTTTTATACGCAGTATTTT

d_gene: TRBD2
j_gene: TRBJ2-3
v_gene: TRBV5-1
abundance: many
len: 15
CDR3aa: CASSLVSGSTDTQYF
CDR3nt: TGTGCCAGCAGTTTAGTGAGCGGGAGTACAGATACGCAGTATTTT

d_gene: TRBD2
j_gene: TRBJ2-7
v_gene: TRBV5-1
abundance: many
len: 14
CDR3aa: CASSSSGRAGEQYF
CDR3nt: TGCGCCAGCAGCTCCAGCGGGAGGGCCGGAGAGCAGTACTTC

d_gene: .
j_gene: TRBJ2-1
v_gene: TRBV20-1
abundance: few
len: 13
CDR3aa: CSAKRGTYDEQFF
CDR3nt: TGCAGTGCTAAAAGGGGAACGTACGATGAGCAGTTCTTC

d_gene: TRBD2
j_gene: TRBJ2-7
v_gene: TRBV20-1
abundance: .
len: 14
CDR3aa: CSARGETSGYEQYF
CDR3nt: TGCAGTGCTAGAGGTGAAACTAGCGGCTACGAGCAGTACTTC

d_gene: .
j_gene: TRBJ2-2
v_gene: TRBV20-1
abundance: many
len: 15
CDR3aa: CSARKGGSGTGELFF
CDR3nt: TGCAGTGCTAGGAAGGGGGGCTCGGGCACCGGGGAGCTGTTTTTT

d_gene: TRBD1
j_gene: TRBJ2-3
v_gene: TRBV27
abundance: many
len: 13
CDR3aa: CASSIQGRDTQYF
CDR3nt: TGTGCCAGCAGTATACAGGGGAGAGATACGCAGTATTTT

d_gene: TRBD1
j_gene: TRBJ2-7
v_gene: TRBV10-3
abundance: .
len: 12
CDR3aa: CAIRPDRDEQYF
CDR3nt: TGTGCCATCAGACCCGACAGGGACGAGCAGTACTTC

d_gene: TRBD1
j_gene: TRBJ2-2
v_gene: TRBV19
abundance: .
len: 14
CDR3aa: CASSPKTGTGELFF
CDR3nt: TGTGCCAGTAGTCCCAAGACAGGGACGGGGGAGCTGTTTTTT

d_gene: .
j_gene: TRBJ1-1
v_gene: TRBV5-1
abundance: .
len: 14
CDR3aa: CASSLIQINTEAFF
CDR3nt: TGCGCCAGCAGCTTAATACAGATTAACACTGAAGCTTTCTTT

d_gene: .
j_gene: TRBJ2-2
v_gene: TRBV6-1
abundance: few
len: 14
CDR3aa: CATHTGNLVGELFF
CDR3nt: TGTGCCACCCATACAGGGAATCTTGTCGGGGAGCTGTTTTTT

d_gene: TRBD1
j_gene: TRBJ2-7
v_gene: TRBV5-1
abundance: .
len: 15
CDR3aa: CASSWDRFPSYEQYF
CDR3nt: TGCGCCAGCAGCTGGGACAGGTTCCCCTCCTACGAGCAGTACTTC

d_gene: .
j_gene: TRBJ2-3
v_gene: TRBV5-1
abundance: few
len: 13
CDR3aa: CASSPARKDTQYF
CDR3nt: TGCGCCAGCAGCCCGGCCCGAAAGGATACGCAGTATTTT